This T cell receptor (beta chain) was sequenced during a study of blood T cell repertoires in COVID-19. In the original processing: For nucleated cells, counts were estimated from reference gene primer amplification. Here immunoSEQ multiplex PCR was the method, and the copy in TCRdb shows in-frame clones only, minus some. D and trimming were read from the DNA, whereas the V and J calls and clone size are those reported in that table. This sample carries 150,000 to 200,000 clones, around 87% of them seen once, and the ten largest clones take 3% to 4.5%. The germline gives CDR1 SGHTA, CDR2 FQGNSA. The CDR3 consists of 14 residues. V dropped 2 bases and J dropped 4 bases, with 6 bases sitting between them.

The V call is TRBV7-2, the J call TRBJ1-6; D gene unclear. Material for sequencing was peripheral blood. The sequence was collected from a young man with active or convalescent COVID-19. DNA for the CDR3: TGTGCCAGCAGCTTATTGTCATATAATTCACCCCTCCACTTT. Its translation is CASSLLSYNSPLHF.